These T cell receptor beta chains were read from a single sample in a study of blood T cell repertoires in COVID-19. This table comes from immunoSEQ multiplex PCR, and its TCRdb copy is limited to in-frame clones, with some not included. The profile shows 200,000 to 300,000 clones, around 89% of them singletons. Sequencing was carried out using PBMCs or T cells enriched from blood (not recorded which). The receptors were gathered from a young woman who had recovered from COVID-19. CDR3s include the opening cysteine and the closing phenylalanine or tryptophan. A D gene is named only where the DNA matches it firmly. Size values are once, few and many counts, or a class for expanded clones, and some rows have none.

>TRBD1|TRBJ1-1|-|13|TRBV29-1
TGCAGCGTCCATGACAGGGCGTACACTGAAGCTTTCTTT
CSVHDRAYTEAFF
>TRBD1|TRBJ1-1|-|12|TRBV6-5
TGTGCCAGCAGGACAGGGGACACTGAAGCTTTCTTT
CASRTGDTEAFF
>-|TRBJ2-7|-|16|TRBV28
TGTGCCAGCAGAGTTTCTGGGACACCGGGATCCTACGAGCAGTACTTC
CASRVSGTPGSYEQYF
>-|TRBJ2-3|once|17|TRBV11-2
TGTGCCAGCAGTTTTTGGTCGGCTAGCCAAAGCACAGATACGCAGTATTTT
CASSFWSASQSTDTQYF
>-|TRBJ1-1|once|14|TRBV7-9
TGTGCCAGCAGCTTAGTGCCAGGGAACACTGAAGCTTTCTTT
CASSLVPGNTEAFF
>TRBD2|TRBJ2-3|-|15|TRBV2
TGTGCCAGCCGGGGTAGGGTAGCGGGAGGTGATACGCAGTATTTT
CASRGRVAGGDTQYF
>-|TRBJ1-1|-|12|TRBV11-2
TGTGCCAGCAGCGCGCCCCTAGCTGAAGCTTTCTTT
CASSAPLAEAFF
>-|TRBJ2-7|few|13|TRBV5-1
TGCGCCAGCAGCTCAAGCCAAGCCTACGAGCAGTACTTC
CASSSSQAYEQYF
>TRBD2|TRBJ2-1|once|14|TRBV7-2
TGTGCCAGCAGCGTACCGGGACTACAAGGTGAGCAGTTCTTC
CASSVPGLQGEQFF
>-|TRBJ1-5|-|13|TRBV6-1
TGTGCCAGCAGTGAATCAGGGGTACAGCCCCAGCATTTT
CASSESGVQPQHF
>-|TRBJ1-1|-|14|TRBV28
TGTGCCAGCAGTTCCAGACTGAGAAACACTGAAGCTTTCTTT
CASSSRLRNTEAFF
>TRBD2|TRBJ2-5|-|15|TRBV5-4
TGTGCCAGCAGCTTTGTAGCGGGAGGGAGGGAGACCCAGTACTTC
CASSFVAGGRETQYF
>TRBD2|TRBJ2-3|-|15|TRBV28
TGTGCCAGCAGTTTATCCGGGAGGGCCGCAGATACGCAGTATTTT
CASSLSGRAADTQYF
>-|TRBJ2-7|-|14|TRBV21-1
TGTGCCAGCAGCAAGGCGGGAGGCCCCTACGAGCAGTACTTC
CASSKAGGPYEQYF
>-|TRBJ2-1|-|14|TRBV18
TGTGCCACGCAGGCCGAGACAAGGATTCATGAGCAGTTCTTC
CATQAETRIHEQFF
>TRBD1|TRBJ1-2|-|15|TRBV10-3
TGTGCCTTAGGACAGGGCGTCCTACACCCTTATGGCTACACCTTC
CALGQGVLHPYGYTF
>-|TRBJ2-7|-|14|TRBV5-1
TGCGCCAGCAGCTTCCGGGAGCCCAACGTGGAGCAGTACTTC
CASSFREPNVEQYF